These 19 T cell receptor beta chains were all obtained from the same sample, sequenced in a study of blood T cell repertoires in COVID-19. Sequencing used immunoSEQ multiplex PCR; TCRdb keeps in-frame clones, though not all of them. The table shows about 190,000 clones, with roughly 89% occurring only once. Sequencing was carried out using peripheral blood. These receptors were obtained from a man between 40 and 49 years old with acute or convalescent COVID-19.

This clone occurred once. V usage is TRBV4-1 and J usage is TRBJ1-5; D not certain. Between the trimmed V and J ends, which lost 1 base and 4 bases, there was a span of 11 bases. Germline assignment: CDR1 MGHRA and CDR2 YSYEKL. CDR3 length equals 15 residues. In DNA form, the CDR3 reads TGCGCCAGCAGCCAAGCGGGATGGTCGAATCAGCCCCAGCATTTT. This sequence encodes CASSQAGWSNQPQHF.

The chain combines TRBV5-4 with TRBJ2-4; D possibly corresponds to TRBD2 (6 bases). Germline-derived CDR1 and CDR2 are SGHNT and YYREEE (reference sequence). Trimming shortened V by 3 bases and J by 2 bases, and 15 bases separated the two germline ends. This CDR3 comprises 16 residues. CDR3 sequence (DNA): TGTGCCAGCAGCTCCCCCCAGGAGGGTTCCAAAAACATTCAGTACTTC. Residues: CASSSPQEGSKNIQYF.

The V gene is TRBV5-1, the J gene TRBJ2-7; TRBD2 aligns across 8 bases. The germline V gene has CDR1 SGHRS and CDR2 YFSETQ. The CDR3 is made up of 15 amino acids. J was trimmed by 4 bases and V by 3 bases; bases with no gene match: 9. The CDR3 nucleotides read TGCGCCAGCAGCTGGGCGGGACTAGGAGAATACGAGCAGTACTTC. Its translation is CASSWAGLGEYEQYF. The full variable domain, rest sourced from reference TRBV5-1 and TRBJ2-7, is KAGVTQTPRYLIKTRGQQVTLSCSPISGHRSVSWYQQTPGQGLQFLFEYFSETQRNKGNFPGRFSGRQFSNSRSEMNVSTLELGDSALYLCASSWAGLGEYEQYFGPGTRLTVT.

The chain combines TRBV18 with TRBJ1-1, with 7 nucleotides matching TRBD1. The V gene end was trimmed by 3 bases and the J gene end by 8 bases; junction bases not matched to a gene: 6. The CDR3 spans 13 residues. Germline-derived CDR1 and CDR2 are KGHSH and LQKENI. DNA of the CDR3: TGTGCCAGCTCACCCGCTTTGGACAGGGAAGCTTTCTTT. Protein product: CASSPALDREAFF.

The chain has TRBV5-1 and TRBJ1-1; perhaps TRBD1 as D (5 bases). Germline-derived CDR1 and CDR2 are SGHRS and YFSETQ. Trimming stripped 6 bases from V and 3 bases from J, with 18 bases between. There are 15 residues in the CDR3. CDR3 residues: CASIPRAGMDTEAFF. The CDR3, as DNA: TGCGCCAGCATCCCTAGGGCAGGGATGGACACTGAAGCTTTCTTT.

The chain links TRBV5-1 to TRBJ2-1, with 9 nucleotides matching TRBD1. Germline V gene sequence: CDR1 SGHRS, CDR2 YFSETQ. The CDR3 contains 15 residues. V lost 3 bases, J lost 7 bases, and 8 bases stayed unmatched. This CDR3 is CASSSGQGMGNEQFF. CDR3 DNA: TGCGCCAGCAGCTCTGGACAGGGGATGGGGAATGAGCAGTTCTTC.

V and J are TRBV4-2 and TRBJ2-7, with D tentatively TRBD1 (5 bases). V was pared by 2 bases and J by 4 bases, with 9 bases between. In germline, CDR1 is LGHNA, CDR2 YNFKEQ. The CDR3 has 13 amino acids. CDR3 bases: TGTGCCAGCAGCCAATTGGGGCTGTACGAGCAGTACTTC. Amino acids: CASSQLGLYEQYF.

Only one count was recorded for this clone. The CDR3 is CASSPYRDRVNTEAFF. In nucleotides, the CDR3 is TGTGCCAGCTCACCCTACCGGGACAGAGTTAACACTGAAGCTTTCTTT. This chain links TRBV18 with TRBJ1-1, with 7 bases identical to TRBD1. J was trimmed by 2 bases and V by 3 bases; bases with no gene match: 9. Germline V gene sequence: CDR1 KGHSH, CDR2 LQKENI. The CDR3 extends over 16 amino acids.

The chain combines TRBV10-1 with TRBJ2-7; 9 bases are shared with TRBD1. Losses at the gene ends were 2 bases for V and 6 bases for J; bases not matched to a gene: 8. The CDR3 length is 15 residues. CDR1 and CDR2 (germline): WNHNN, SYGVQD (reference sequence). The CDR3 loop reads CASSERTGDRGEQYF. As DNA, the CDR3 is TGCGCCAGCAGTGAGCGGACAGGGGATCGCGGCGAGCAGTACTTC.

The J gene is TRBJ1-2, the V gene TRBV19; possibly TRBD1 for D (5 bases). Germline CDR1 and CDR2: LNHDA and SQIVND (reference sequence). The CDR3 is 14 amino acids. V lost 6 bases and J lost 3, with 14 bases in between. The CDR3 nucleotides read TGTGCCAGTAGACGCTTGCAGGGCCACTATGGCTACACCTTC. Translating it yields CASRRLQGHYGYTF.

J is TRBJ2-5 and V is TRBV21-1; the table's D call, TRBD1, has no DNA check behind it. TRBV21-1 is given as a pseudogene. The CDR3 is 15 amino acids. The CDR3 loop is CASSNWGPQEETQYF. The CDR3 DNA reads TGTGCCAGCAGCAATTGGGGCCCCCAAGAGGAGACCCAGTACTTC.

CDR3 DNA: TGTGCCAGCAGCCTTGCCTTGGACACGCAAATCTCCTACGAGCAGTACTTC. Translated, it gives CASSLALDTQISYEQYF. This chain uses TRBV5-5 with TRBJ2-7; possible D gene TRBD1, 5 bases. This CDR3 is built from 17 residues. V was cut by 4 bases and J by 0 bases, with 20 bases left in between. Germline V gene data show CDR1 as SGHKS and CDR2 as YYEKEE (reference sequence). Complete variable domain (other parts from reference TRBV5-5 and TRBJ2-7): DAGVTQSPTHLIKTRGQQVTLRCSPISGHKSVSWYQQVLGQGPQFIFQYYEKEERGRGNFPDRFSARQFPNYSSELNVNALLLGDSALYLCASSLALDTQISYEQYFGPGTRLTVT.

V gene TRBV9 combines with J gene TRBJ2-3; 7 positions match TRBD1. The ends lost 0 bases at V and 3 bases at J; junction bases unmatched: 7. This CDR3 is built from 16 residues. Germline values: CDR1 SGDLS, CDR2 YYNGEE. In DNA, the CDR3 is TGTGCCAGCAGCGTAGTACTGGGACAGACAACAGATACGCAGTATTTT. Its protein product is CASSVVLGQTTDTQYF. Full variable domain (missing parts from reference TRBV9 and TRBJ2-3): DSGVTQTPKHLITATGQRVTLRCSPRSGDLSVYWYQQSLDQGLQFLIQYYNGEERAKGNILERFSAQQFPDLHSELNLSSLELGDSALYFCASSVVLGQTTDTQYFGPGTRLTVL.

The V call is TRBV14, the J call TRBJ1-5; possible D gene TRBD1, 6 bases. Between the trimmed V and J ends, which lost 1 base and 0 bases, there was a span of 16 bases. Germline values: CDR1 SGHDN, CDR2 FVKESK. The CDR3 has 18 residues. As DNA, the CDR3 is TGTGCCAGCAGCCAAGGCTCGATGACAGGTTATAGCAATCAGCCCCAGCATTTT. It specifies CASSQGSMTGYSNQPQHF.

This clone was detected once. The chain combines TRBV5-1 with TRBJ1-4; no reliable D call. V lost 6 bases and J 0 bases, leaving 15 bases between the germline ends. Per the germline V gene, CDR1 is SGHRS and CDR2 is YFSETQ. The CDR3 consists of 16 residues. CDR3 sequence (DNA): TGCGCCAGCACCCGGGAGGGTCGTACAACTAATGAAAAACTGTTTTTT. Residues: CASTREGRTTNEKLFF.

This clone has only one observation. The gene calls are TRBV21-1 and TRBJ2-7; the tabulated D call, TRBD1, remains unverified against the DNA. TRBV21-1 is flagged as a pseudogene. This CDR3 comprises 15 residues. The chain's CDR3 is CASSCRGPGTYEQYF. The CDR3 region has the DNA TGTGCCAGCAGTTGCAGGGGGCCTGGGACCTACGAGCAGTACTTC.

The rearrangement uses TRBV3-1 (or the pseudogene TRBV3-2) and TRBJ1-4; D is unclear. CDR3 length: 15 residues. Germline loops: CDR1 LGHDT, CDR2 YNNKEL (reference sequence). V shed 0 bases and J shed 5 bases, with 10 bases lying between them. The CDR3 nucleotides are TGTGCCAGCAGCCAAGAGGGCAGATGGAATGAAAAACTGTTTTTT. Translated: CASSQEGRWNEKLFF.

V usage is TRBV5-1 and J usage is TRBJ2-7; maybe TRBD1 (6 bases). Between the trimmed V and J ends, which lost 4 bases and 4 bases, there was a span of 9 bases. CDR1 is SGHRS and CDR2 is YFSETQ in the germline V gene. The CDR3 is made up of 12 amino acids. CDR3 DNA sequence: TGCGCCAGCAGCCAACAGGGTTACGAGCAGTACTTC. Translated: CASSQQGYEQYF.

This chain connects TRBV27 to TRBJ1-6; 11 positions agree with TRBD1. Germline CDR1 reads MNHEY; CDR2 reads SMNVEV (reference sequence). The CDR3 contains 14 residues. Germline trimming cut 9 bases from V and 9 bases from J; bases unmatched to any gene: 7. CDR3 in amino acids: CASTPGTGGSPLHF. CDR3 coding DNA: TGTGCCAGTACGCCCGGGACAGGGGGTTCACCCCTCCACTTT.